What follows is one T cell receptor beta chain and its context. Its antigen is undetermined. Compared with germline, one end of the junction differs, possibly owing to a read error. The sample is drawn from a study of shared clonotypes between healthy human individuals. Overall study: Plates per donor: three CD4 naive, three CD4 memory, two CD8 naive, one CD8 memory. Study-wide results and caveats: It was only blood that was sampled, and tissue repertoires likely differ. Expectations were that clonotype sharing among donors would be affected by sequencing depth. Generally, naive subsets came out with larger estimated richness than memory subsets.

Germline V CDR1 and CDR2: KGHSH, LQKENI. This CDR3 region has 13 residues. Data came from immunoSEQ multiplex PCR; TCRdb stores just in-frame clones and leaves some out. Of more than 2 million clones listed, more than 90% are singletons. The source is a young man in good health. The chain has TRBV18 and TRBJ2-7, with D uncertain. Material: naive CD4+ T cells sorted from blood. Subset: CD45RA+ positively selected. CDR3 region: CASSPPGIYKQYF. CDR3 coding DNA: TGTGCCAGCTCACCACCTGGGATCTACAAGCAGTACTTC.